A single sample is the source of the 21 T cell receptor beta chains below, sequenced in a study of patients and donors after allogeneic stem cell transplantation. TCRdb reanalysed the RT-PCR reads using MiXCR and keeps one entry per CDR3 protein. Of about 230,000 distinct CDR3 sequences listed, about 14% are singletons. The sequencing input was blood, either unsorted or a sorted T cell fraction (not recorded which). The receptors derive from a human donor who was either an allogeneic HSCT recipient or a stem cell or donor lymphocyte infusion donor (not recorded which). It is not recorded whose cells these are; they may come from a transplant donor.

There are many counts of this clonotype. The chain joins TRBV11-3 to TRBJ2-7, with TRBD2 matching over 9 bases. CDR1 SGHNT and CDR2 YENEEA come from the germline V gene. The CDR3 runs 16 residues. J lost 3 bases, V lost 1 base, and 7 bases had no gene match. The CDR3 nucleotides read TGTGCCAGCAGCTTAGTATCAGCGGGAGGACTCTACGAGCAGTACTTC. It is translated as CASSLVSAGGLYEQYF. The variable domain in full, with the rest retrieved from reference TRBV11-3 and TRBJ2-7, is EAGVVQSPRYKIIEKKQPVAFWCNPISGHNTLYWYLQNLGQGPELLIRYENEEAVDDSQLPKDRFSAERLKGVDSTLKIQPAELGDSAVYLCASSLVSAGGLYEQYFGPGTRLTVT.

The chain is built from TRBV2 and TRBJ1-2, with TRBD1 matching 8 bases. The CDR3 is made up of 12 amino acids. Germline assignment: CDR1 SNHLY and CDR2 FYNNEI. Trimming took 8 bases from V and 6 from J; bases not matched to a gene: 5. The CDR3: CASGRQGNGYTF. In DNA, the CDR3 is TGTGCCAGCGGGCGACAGGGGAATGGCTACACCTTC.

This rearrangement joins TRBV4-3 to TRBJ2-7; TRBD2 matches at 7 bases. The CDR3 runs 15 residues. The germline V gene encodes CDR1 LGHNA and CDR2 YSLEER. V lost 4 bases and J lost 7; bases outside the gene matches: 13. The CDR3, as DNA: TGCGCCAGCAGCCCCGATGCCCGGGGGGTTAGGGAGCAGTACTTC. This codes for CASSPDARGVREQYF.

The rearrangement uses TRBV20-1 and TRBJ2-5; D is perhaps TRBD1 (5 bases). The CDR3 is made up of 17 amino acids. The V end lost 5 bases, the J end lost 5 bases, and 27 bases lay between the germline ends. Germline V gene data show CDR1 as DFQATT and CDR2 as SNEGSKA (reference sequence). CDR3: CSAGDSEPKGIGETQYF. The CDR3 DNA follows: TGCAGTGCTGGCGACAGCGAACCAAAAGGGATAGGGGAGACCCAGTACTTC.

The CDR3 spells CASRELAGGGSYEQYF. The CDR3 DNA reads TGTGCCAGCAGAGAACTAGCGGGGGGCGGCTCCTACGAGCAGTACTTC. The chain uses TRBV6-1 and TRBJ2-7; 12 positions agree with TRBD2. The CDR3 runs 16 residues. V shed 6 bases, J shed 0 bases, and the junction held 6 bases outside the gene matches. Germline assignment: CDR1 MNHNS and CDR2 SASEGT.

The V call is TRBV6-1, the J call TRBJ1-2; D is ambiguous. The germline V gene encodes CDR1 MNHNS and CDR2 SASEGT. The CDR3 consists of 13 residues. V gave up 2 bases and J gave up 2 bases, with 6 bases separating them. The CDR3, as DNA: TGTGCCAGCAGTGAAAGGAGAAACTATGGCTACACCTTC. It codes for CASSERRNYGYTF.

V is TRBV4-1 and J is TRBJ1-4, with 7 bases that match TRBD1. The CDR3 runs 15 residues. CDR1 is MGHRA, CDR2 YSYEKL, per germline. J lost 3 bases, V lost 6 bases, and 7 bases had no gene match. CDR3 nucleotides: TGCGCCAGCAGAGAACCCGGGACAGCTAATGAAAAACTGTTTTTT. It is translated as CASREPGTANEKLFF.

This clonotype was observed at least ten times. The gene calls are TRBV6-1 and TRBJ2-7; 12 nucleotides match TRBD2. Germline CDR1 and CDR2: MNHNS and SASEGT. Trimming took 8 bases from V and 1 from J; bases not matched to a gene: 3. The CDR3 is 14 amino acids. The chain's CDR3 is CASETSGGSYEQYF. DNA of the CDR3: TGTGCCAGCGAGACTAGCGGGGGTTCCTACGAGCAGTACTTC.

This clonotype was seen only a few times. The chain carries TRBV6-2 or TRBV6-3 and TRBJ1-5; D perhaps matches TRBD1 (5 bases). Trimming pared 4 bases from V and 9 bases from J, leaving 10 bases between. CDR3 size: 12 residues. Germline lookup yields CDR1 MNHEY and CDR2 SVGEGT. The CDR3 DNA reads as TGTGCCAGCAGTTCACCAGGGATGCCCCAGCATTTT. It codes for CASSSPGMPQHF.

This clonotype was recorded many times. The genes are TRBV20-1 and TRBJ1-1, with 10 bases aligning to TRBD1. The V gene's germline CDR1 is DFQATT and CDR2 SNEGSKA (reference sequence). This CDR3 region has 15 residues. V shed 1 base, J shed 4 bases, and the junction held 6 bases outside the gene matches. In nucleotides, the CDR3 is TGCAGTGCTAGAGTTCCCGGGACAGGGGTCACTGAAGCTTTCTTT. This translates into CSARVPGTGVTEAFF.

The chain combines TRBV20-1 with TRBJ1-3; D is unresolved. Germline lookup yields CDR1 DFQATT and CDR2 SNEGSKA (reference sequence). The CDR3 consists of 14 residues. Deletions cut 5 bases from V and 0 bases from J, with 11 bases between. DNA for the CDR3: TGCAGTGCTTACTCACCGGGCTCTGGAAACACCATATATTTT. Translation gives CSAYSPGSGNTIYF.

This clonotype was counted at least ten times. V and J are TRBV9 and TRBJ2-4; perhaps TRBD2 as D (6 bases). CDR3 size: 13 residues. Trimming left V 4 bases short and J 3 bases short, with 8 bases between. Germline CDR1 and CDR2: SGDLS and YYNGEE. The CDR3: CASSSGGKNIQYF. The CDR3 DNA reads as TGTGCCAGCAGCTCCGGGGGCAAAAACATTCAGTACTTC.

This clonotype was recorded only once. The chain employs TRBV9 and TRBJ2-3; TRBD2 matches at 11 bases. The germline CDR1 and CDR2 sequences are SGDLS and YYNGEE. The CDR3 contains 16 residues. Germline trimming cut 4 bases from V and 5 bases from J; bases unmatched to any gene: 9. CDR3 residues: CASSPAGLAALDTQYF. In nucleotides, the CDR3 is TGTGCCAGCAGCCCGGCGGGACTAGCGGCACTAGATACGCAGTATTTT.

In its sample, this clonotype was seen many times. V and J are TRBV20-1 and TRBJ1-1; D remains ambiguous. The CDR3 has 13 residues. The germline V gene has CDR1 DFQATT and CDR2 SNEGSKA (reference sequence). Trimming pared 6 bases from V and 9 bases from J, leaving 20 bases between. The CDR3 sequence: CSAIPRGAGKAFF. The CDR3, as DNA: TGCAGTGCAATTCCCCGGGGAGCGGGAAAAGCTTTCTTT.

This chain connects TRBV20-1 to TRBJ2-7; 10 nucleotides agree with TRBD1. The V gene end was trimmed by 2 bases and the J gene end by 2 bases; junction bases not matched to a gene: 3. This CDR3 comprises 14 residues. Germline CDR1 DFQATT, CDR2 SNEGSKA (reference sequence). CDR3 sequence reads: CSARIDRGPYEQYF. In DNA, the CDR3 is TGCAGTGCTAGAATTGACAGGGGGCCCTACGAGCAGTACTTC.

The rearrangement joins TRBV7-3 to TRBJ2-1; 8 bases align to TRBD2. Germline lookup yields CDR1 SGHTA and CDR2 FQGTGA. The CDR3 contains 15 residues. V was clipped by 5 bases and J by 7 bases; unmatched bases: 10. Here the CDR3 DNA reads TGTGCCAGCAGCCGGGACTGGCTAGCGGGTAATGAGCAGTTCTTC. Translating it yields CASSRDWLAGNEQFF.

The chain employs TRBV24-1 and TRBJ2-3; D possibly corresponds to TRBD2 (6 bases). Germline V gene data show CDR1 as KGHDR and CDR2 as SFDVKD. The CDR3 extends over 16 amino acids. V was pared by 3 bases and J by 2 bases, with 14 bases between. CDR3: CATSDHRGTTTDTQYF. The CDR3, as DNA: TGTGCCACCAGTGATCACCGGGGGACGACCACAGATACGCAGTATTTT.

This clonotype was seen ten or more times. The chain recombines TRBV12-3 or TRBV12-4 with TRBJ1-6; no firm D call. V shed 5 bases and J shed 9 bases, with 17 bases lying between them. CDR3 length: 15 residues. CDR3 coding DNA: TGTGCCAGCAGTCCCGACGTTACGGGTAGTTCACCCCTCCACTTT. Translating it yields CASSPDVTGSSPLHF.

DNA for the CDR3: TGCGCCAGCAGCTCGGGAGCCTACGGTCAGCCCCAGCATTTT. This encodes CASSSGAYGQPQHF. The J gene is TRBJ1-5, the V gene TRBV5-1, with D unresolved. This CDR3 spans 14 amino acids. V dropped 3 bases and J dropped 6 bases, with 13 bases sitting between them. Per germline, CDR1 SGHRS and CDR2 YFSETQ.

This clonotype was seen many times. The chain combines TRBV19 with TRBJ1-5, with D uncertain. Germline V gives CDR1 LNHDA, CDR2 SQIVND (reference sequence). This CDR3 has 15 amino acids. V was trimmed by 3 bases and J by 2 bases, leaving 11 bases between them. The CDR3 region has the DNA TGTGCCAGTAGTATGGATGACTTGGGCAATCAGCCCCAGCATTTT. This gives the protein CASSMDDLGNQPQHF.

The table lists this clonotype with a few counts. The chain joins TRBV5-8 to TRBJ2-7; 8 positions match TRBD1. The junction had 10 bases not matched to a gene; V was cut back by 2 bases and J by 6 bases. The CDR3 is 15 residues long. Germline V gives CDR1 SGHTS, CDR2 YDEGEE. The CDR3 loop reads CASSFLSGGEAEQYF. The CDR3 nucleotides are TGTGCCAGCAGCTTTCTGTCAGGGGGCGAGGCCGAGCAGTACTTC.